This record concerns one T cell receptor beta chain sequence. This clone's antigen is unknown. Within one base of it there is no much larger clone, and no base qualities were kept. The immunoSEQ Assay, a bias-controlled multiplex PCR, was used to amplify TCRbeta CDR3 regions from genomic DNA. As for the original processing: The number of nucleated cells in each sample was estimated from the amplification of reference gene primers within the assay. To quantify the absolute abundance of each unique TCRbeta CDR3 rearrangement, sequence reads were collapsed and filtered. Productive Simpson clonality was computed per sample as the square root of Simpson's diversity index over productive rearrangements. Held by TCRdb, this immuneACCESS table contains in-frame sequences only and omits some clones. Under half of the omission traces to an unresolved V gene where checked; the cause of the rest is unknown. That table supplies the V and J calls and clone size; D and trimming were determined from the DNA. For this sample there are about 300,000 clones; over 75% appear just once. About 4% of the sample is held by the ten biggest clonotypes.

Enrolling through a virtual design, the prospective study's participants ranged in age from roughly 18 to 89 years and lived across 20 to 30 United States geographic areas. Cohort assignment in the prospective study relied on participant-reported clinical history from a screening survey and a study questionnaire. Recovered participants in ImmuneRACE Cohort 3 were defined by two consecutive negative NP/OP PCR tests, clearance by a healthcare professional, or resolution of symptoms. Mobile phlebotomists in the prospective study collected whole blood, serum and a nasopharyngeal or oropharyngeal swab from every participant. Additional blood draws and questionnaires over an approximately two-month period could optionally be provided by prospective study participants. Before DNA extraction, prospective study blood samples were shipped either frozen or at room temperature. This record comes from a study of blood T cell repertoires in COVID-19 (dated by TCRdb to 2020 to 2022). Background for the entire study: Collaborator samples came from the United States, Italy and Spain and covered acute and convalescent phases of COVID-19. The material from the prospective study consisted of cDNA or gDNA derived from T cells, B-cell-depleted T cells, or PBMCs. Subjects who had been exposed to COVID-19, were actively infected with it, or had recovered from it provided the deeply sampled blood TCRbeta repertoires that made up the dataset. The repertoires were released in a freely available public database meant as a resource for research on the immune response to SARS-CoV-2. Samples came from the ongoing ImmuneRACE study (first 160 participants) plus 1,254 subjects from 6 global collaborators. A de-identified subject ID, COVID-19 status, age in years and sex were almost always included in the sample metadata. HLA class I and class II types, where available, came from metadata supplied by the sample provider rather than from assay-based typing.

Broad study findings and their caveats: The amount of clinical and demographic metadata varied by source and participant and was provided uncurated.

The V and J ends are trimmed by 2 bases and 5 bases, leaving 16 bases between them. Reading from cysteine to phenylalanine, the CDR3 counts 15 amino acids. The retained sequence is limited to the CDR3, 45 bases, with the frame set at the first base. The germline V gene provides CDR1 SGHRS and CDR2 YFSETQ. The chain was built from TRBV5-1 and TRBJ1-2, and possibly TRBD1, on 6 matching bases. The sequencing sample was made of PBMCs or T cells enriched from blood (not recorded which). This receptor was identified in a man aged 30 to 39 who had recovered from COVID-19. The encoded CDR3 is CASSLTGSGIYGYTF. The sequenced DNA is TGCGCCAGCAGCTTAACAGGGTCAGGAATATATGGCTACACCTTC.